The entry below describes one TCR beta chain. TCRdb analysed the 5' RACE reads with MiXCR anew, one entry per CDR3 protein. The repertoire holds 400,000 to 650,000 distinct CDR3 sequences, 21% seen once, with about 17% in the top ten. This specimen comes from a study of T cells after yellow fever vaccination. CDR3 length: 14 amino acids. Trimming left V 3 bases short and J 8 bases short, with 14 bases between. The V call is TRBV12-3 or TRBV12-4, the J call TRBJ2-4; D gene uncertain. Sequenced here: PBMCs, sampled 20 to 25 days after the first yellow fever vaccination. This clonotype was sampled from a man aged 18-30 years who received the YFV17D yellow fever vaccine. The CDR3, as DNA: TGTGCCAGCAGTTTTTCTCTGAATGGGGACATTCAGTACTTC. Translating gives CASSFSLNGDIQYF.